Shown below are 27 T cell receptor beta chains from a single sample sequenced in a study of T-cell reconstitution after alpha-beta-depleted transplantation in children. Preparation of the TCRbeta library was carried out with unique molecular identifiers. TCRdb itself ran the PCR reads through MiXCR, one entry per CDR3 protein. The data show hundreds of thousands of distinct CDR3 sequences, around 13% seen once. The input for sequencing was PBMCs from the stem cell graft donor, taken from the stem cell graft. All receptors derive from a human donor who donated a stem cell graft to a child with acute lymphoblastic leukemia.

As regards this clonotype: Since a much larger clone is just one base distant, this may be a read error. The chain couples TRBV28 to TRBJ2-1; 9 bases map to TRBD1. Germline loops: CDR1 MDHEN, CDR2 SYDVKM. There are 15 residues in the CDR3. This CDR3 is CASSSRQGVYTEQFF. The CDR3, as DNA: TGTGCCAGCAGTTCAAGACAGGGGGTGTACACTGAGCAGTTCTTC.

Ten or more counts support this clonotype. This chain uses TRBV11-2 with TRBJ2-1; D uncertain. Trimming took 6 bases from V and 4 from J, leaving 16 bases between them. This CDR3 has 15 amino acids. Germline CDR1 is SGHAT and CDR2 is FQNNGV. CDR3 DNA sequence: TGTGCCAGCAGTCCGACTCCCAGTAGGTACAATGAGCAGTTCTTC. Translated: CASSPTPSRYNEQFF. Based on the CDR3 plus reference TRBV11-2 and TRBJ2-1, the full variable domain is EAGVAQSPRYKIIEKRQSVAFWCNPISGHATLYWYQQILGQGPKLLIQFQNNGVVDDSQLPKDRFSAERLKGVDSTLKIQPAKLEDSAVYLCASSPTPSRYNEQFFGPGTRLTVL.

A note on this clonotype: Since a much larger clone is just one base distant, this may be a read error. This chain joins TRBV20-1 and TRBJ2-7, with D unresolved. This CDR3 has 10 amino acids. The germline gives CDR1 DFQATT, CDR2 SNEGSKA (reference sequence). The CDR3 coding sequence is TGCAGTGCTAGCCTCGCGGAGCACTACTTC. The encoded protein is CSASLAEHYF.

Ten or more counts support this clonotype. J is TRBJ2-5 and V is TRBV5-6; perhaps TRBD1 as D (5 bases). This CDR3 contains 14 residues. V was clipped by 0 bases and J by 7 bases, with 13 bases between them. Germline-derived CDR1 and CDR2 are SGHDT and YYEEEE. CDR3 bases: TGTGCCAGCAGCTTGGGGCAGGGCGGATCGACCCAGTACTTC. This translates into CASSLGQGGSTQYF. The whole variable domain, filled in from reference TRBV5-6 and TRBJ2-5, reads DAGVTQSPTHLIKTRGQQVTLRCSPKSGHDTVSWYQQALGQGPQFIFQYYEEEERQRGNFPDRFSGHQFPNYSSELNVNALLLGDSALYLCASSLGQGGSTQYFGPGTRLLVL.

This clonotype was observed at least ten times. The rearrangement links TRBV28 to TRBJ1-1, with D perhaps matching TRBD1 (6 bases). Trimming took off 3 bases at V and 1 base at J, with 12 bases between the two ends. The germline V gene has CDR1 MDHEN and CDR2 SYDVKM. This CDR3 region has 15 residues. CDR3 protein: CASSFPGAGNTEAFF. The CDR3 nucleotides are TGTGCCAGCAGTTTCCCAGGGGCCGGGAACACTGAAGCTTTCTTT.

This clonotype was seen many times. In DNA, the CDR3 is TGTGCCAGCAGCTTGGATGGCCGGGGGTTTGGTGATACGCAGTATTTT. Amino acid sequence: CASSLDGRGFGDTQYF. The gene calls are TRBV5-6 and TRBJ2-3, with a weak D call TRBD2 (6 bases). The germline CDR1 and CDR2 sequences are SGHDT and YYEEEE. Between the trimmed V and J ends, which lost 0 bases and 6 bases, there was a span of 17 bases. CDR3 size: 16 residues.

V is TRBV5-6 and J is TRBJ1-1; unclear D gene. Germline V gene sequence: CDR1 SGHDT, CDR2 YYEEEE. The ends were cut back, 6 bases at V and 1 base at J, with 13 bases in the middle. CDR3 size: 14 residues. The CDR3 sequence is CASTPIGRNTEAFF. The CDR3 DNA follows: TGTGCCAGCACCCCCATCGGGCGGAACACTGAAGCTTTCTTT.

Ten or more counts support this clonotype. The gene calls are TRBV10-3 and TRBJ1-2; 9 bases are shared with TRBD1. The V and J ends lost 6 bases and 8 bases, in that order; junction bases with no gene match: 7. CDR1 and CDR2 from the germline V gene are ENHRY and SYGVKD. The length of the CDR3 is 13 residues. The CDR3 sequence is CAIRAGTGNGYTF. CDR3 in DNA: TGTGCCATCAGGGCTGGGACAGGGAACGGCTACACCTTC.

This clonotype was recorded at least ten times. This chain links TRBV5-1 with TRBJ2-7, with D perhaps matching TRBD2 (5 bases). Germline CDR1 and CDR2: SGHRS and YFSETQ. The V end lost 2 bases, the J end lost 2 bases, and 8 bases lay between the germline ends. The CDR3 loop spans 13 amino acids. The chain's CDR3 is CASSFHGTYEQYF. The CDR3 region has the DNA TGCGCCAGCAGCTTTCACGGGACCTACGAGCAGTACTTC.

This clonotype was seen repeatedly, ten times or more. The chain couples TRBV9 to TRBJ1-5; D may be TRBD1 (6 bases). The CDR3 is made up of 12 amino acids. CDR1 and CDR2 from the germline V gene are SGDLS and YYNGEE. Between the trimmed V and J ends, which lost 4 bases and 4 bases, there was a span of 6 bases. CDR3 region: CASSQGNQPQHF. CDR3 DNA sequence: TGTGCCAGCAGCCAGGGGAATCAGCCCCAGCATTTT. Based on the CDR3 plus reference TRBV9 and TRBJ1-5, the full variable domain is DSGVTQTPKHLITATGQRVTLRCSPRSGDLSVYWYQQSLDQGLQFLIQYYNGEERAKGNILERFSAQQFPDLHSELNLSSLELGDSALYFCASSQGNQPQHFGDGTRLSIL.

This clonotype was seen many times. The chain has TRBV20-1 and TRBJ1-4, with D maybe TRBD1 (6 bases). This CDR3 has 16 residues. Germline CDR1 DFQATT, CDR2 SNEGSKA (reference sequence). Deletions cut 5 bases from V and 4 bases from J, with 20 bases between. Here the CDR3 DNA reads TGCAGTGCTTTCTTCCGAAACAGGGCCCTTAATGAAAAACTGTTTTTT. Residues: CSAFFRNRALNEKLFF.

In its sample, this clonotype was seen many times. The chain has TRBV6-1 and TRBJ2-5, with D possibly called TRBD1 or TRBD2 (5 bases each). V was clipped by 5 bases and J by 4 bases, with 17 bases between them. The CDR3 loop spans 15 amino acids. Germline-derived CDR1 and CDR2 are MNHNS and SASEGT. The CDR3 here is CASSRDAEQTETQYF. CDR3 sequence (DNA): TGTGCCAGCAGTAGGGACGCAGAGCAGACAGAGACCCAGTACTTC.

This chain links TRBV10-3 with TRBJ1-6, with 8 bases lining up with TRBD1. The CDR3 is 15 residues long. Germline V gives CDR1 ENHRY, CDR2 SYGVKD. The junction had 7 bases not matched to a gene; V was cut back by 5 bases and J by 7 bases. The CDR3 coding sequence is TGTGCCATCAGTAAATCAGGGGGCGAAAATTCACCCCTCCACTTT. Its protein product is CAISKSGGENSPLHF.

This clonotype was detected many times. The DNA for the CDR3 is TGTGCCAGCAGCTTAGAGGCCAGGGAGTTTTATCAGCCCCAGCATTTT. Its protein product is CASSLEAREFYQPQHF. The gene calls are TRBV7-8 and TRBJ1-5; possible D gene TRBD1, 5 bases. Germline assignment: CDR1 SGHVS and CDR2 FQNEAQ. CDR3 length equals 16 residues. Trimming removed 1 base from V and 5 bases from J, with 15 bases in between.

Many counts were recorded for this clonotype. J is TRBJ1-1 and V is TRBV28; no definite D call. This CDR3 has 12 residues. The V end was cut by 6 bases, the J end by 5 bases, with 10 bases between. CDR1 MDHEN and CDR2 SYDVKM come from the germline V gene. CDR3 nucleotides: TGTGCCAGCAGCCCCCCGGGGACTGAAGCTTTCTTT. Protein: CASSPPGTEAFF.

This clonotype was seen repeatedly, ten times or more. The V and J genes are TRBV29-1 and TRBJ2-3; 10 bases match TRBD2. This CDR3 has 14 amino acids. CDR1 SQVTM and CDR2 ANQGSEA come from the germline V gene. Losses at the gene ends were 6 bases for V and 2 bases for J; bases not matched to a gene: 5. The CDR3 DNA follows: TGCAGCGTCGTACTAGCGGGGCACACAGATACGCAGTATTTT. It specifies CSVVLAGHTDTQYF.

This clonotype showed up many times. V usage is TRBV7-2 and J usage is TRBJ1-1; D not certain. The CDR3 runs 14 residues. V lost 6 bases, J lost 1 base, and 12 bases lay in between. Germline V gives CDR1 SGHTA, CDR2 FQGNSA. The CDR3 DNA reads as TGTGCCAGCAGTTGGGCGACGGGGAACACTGAAGCTTTCTTT. Its protein product is CASSWATGNTEAFF.

This clonotype was seen repeatedly, ten times or more. The V and J genes are TRBV4-3 and TRBJ2-1; a possible D gene is TRBD2 (6 bases). The germline V gene has CDR1 LGHNA and CDR2 YSLEER. V lost 3 bases, J lost 4 bases, and 16 bases lay in between. The CDR3 spans 16 residues. Written as DNA, the CDR3 is TGCGCCAGCAGCCAGGACTCGGGGGAGTCGTACAATGAGCAGTTCTTC. Its protein is CASSQDSGESYNEQFF.

This clonotype was seen repeatedly, ten times or more. This chain links TRBV6-2 or TRBV6-3 with TRBJ1-5; D not resolved. This CDR3 has 14 amino acids. V lost 6 bases to trimming and J lost 7 bases, with 16 bases between them. The germline V gene has CDR1 MNHEY and CDR2 SVGEGT. The CDR3 loop reads CASSYFDRGQPQHF. CDR3 nucleotides: TGTGCCAGCAGCTATTTTGACCGAGGCCAGCCCCAGCATTTT.

This clonotype appeared many times. The V gene is TRBV4-3, the J gene TRBJ2-7; 8 bases are shared with TRBD1. Losses at the gene ends were 1 base for V and 0 bases for J; bases not matched to a gene: 2. CDR1 and CDR2 (germline): LGHNA, YSLEER. This CDR3 is built from 15 residues. The DNA for the CDR3 is TGCGCCAGCAGCCAAGCAGGGGGCCACTCCTACGAGCAGTACTTC. Protein: CASSQAGGHSYEQYF.

This clonotype was seen ten or more times. The rearrangement joins TRBV19 to TRBJ1-3, with TRBD1 identical over 9 bases. The CDR3 covers 15 residues. With V trimmed by 8 bases and J by 3 bases, 8 bases remained unmatched. The germline V gene has CDR1 LNHDA and CDR2 SQIVND (reference sequence). Here the CDR3 DNA reads TGTGCCAGTTCTACAGGGGGCCTTGGTGGAAACACCATATATTTT. Its translation: CASSTGGLGGNTIYF.

This clonotype appeared many times. The rearrangement uses TRBV27 and TRBJ2-7; a weak D match, TRBD2 (6 bases). In germline, CDR1 is MNHEY, CDR2 SMNVEV (reference sequence). CDR3 length: 16 residues. Trimming removed 0 bases at V and 5 bases at J, with 17 bases between. CDR3 nucleotides: TGTGCCAGCAGTTTATCGTACGGGGGAGTGACGAACGAGCAGTACTTC. Protein product: CASSLSYGGVTNEQYF.

The rearrangement uses TRBV4-3 and TRBJ2-7; D is possibly TRBD1 (6 bases). The V end was cut by 1 base, the J end by 1 base, with 11 bases between. The CDR3 is 15 residues long. From germline, CDR1 is LGHNA and CDR2 YSLEER. The CDR3: CASSQGQGSSYEQYF. For the CDR3, the DNA is TGCGCCAGCAGCCAAGGTCAGGGGTCTTCCTACGAGCAGTACTTC.

In its sample, this clonotype was seen many times. The V call is TRBV12-3 or TRBV12-4, the J call TRBJ2-3, with 10 nucleotides matching TRBD1. The CDR3 runs to 18 residues. V was pared by 5 bases and J by 3 bases, with 14 bases of the junction left unmatched. The CDR3 DNA is TGTGCCAGCAGTCCGGGAGACAGGGGGCGGTTGGGTACAGATACGCAGTATTTT. Translation: CASSPGDRGRLGTDTQYF.

The sample holds many counts of this clonotype. The chain recombines TRBV4-3 with TRBJ1-2; D not resolved. The CDR3 is 13 amino acids. The V end was cut by 0 bases, the J end by 4 bases, with 6 bases between. The germline V gene has CDR1 LGHNA and CDR2 YSLEER. CDR3 amino acids: CASSQDKAYGYTF. The CDR3 DNA reads as TGCGCCAGCAGCCAAGATAAGGCCTATGGCTACACCTTC.

This clonotype was observed many times. This chain uses TRBV28 with TRBJ2-3; no definite D call. Trimming pared 5 bases from V and 0 bases from J, leaving 12 bases between. This CDR3 spans 15 amino acids. CDR1 is MDHEN and CDR2 is SYDVKM in the germline V gene. CDR3 DNA sequence: TGTGCCAGCAGTAGGCCCAGGCGAAGCACAGATACGCAGTATTTT. Amino acids: CASSRPRRSTDTQYF.

This clonotype came up a few times. The V call is TRBV7-6, the J call TRBJ2-3, with D possibly being TRBD1 or TRBD2 (5 bases each). This CDR3 spans 14 amino acids. V was shortened by 6 bases and J by 2 bases, with 12 bases between the two germline ends. Germline V gives CDR1 SGHVS, CDR2 FNYEAQ. The CDR3 region is CASSFGANTDTQYF. CDR3 coding DNA: TGTGCCAGCAGTTTCGGGGCCAACACAGATACGCAGTATTTT.